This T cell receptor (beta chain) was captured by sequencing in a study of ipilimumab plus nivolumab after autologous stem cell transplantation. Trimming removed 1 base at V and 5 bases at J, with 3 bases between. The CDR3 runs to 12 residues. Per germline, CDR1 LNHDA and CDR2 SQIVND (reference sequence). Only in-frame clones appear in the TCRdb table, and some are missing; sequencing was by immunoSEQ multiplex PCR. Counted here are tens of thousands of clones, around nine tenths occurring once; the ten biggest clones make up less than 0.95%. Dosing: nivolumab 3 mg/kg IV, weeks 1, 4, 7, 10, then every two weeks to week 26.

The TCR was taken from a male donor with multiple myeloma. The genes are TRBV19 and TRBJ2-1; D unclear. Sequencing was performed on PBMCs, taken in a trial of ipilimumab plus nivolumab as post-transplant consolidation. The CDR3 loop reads CASSIVHNEQFF. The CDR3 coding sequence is TGTGCCAGTAGTATAGTGCACAATGAGCAGTTCTTC.